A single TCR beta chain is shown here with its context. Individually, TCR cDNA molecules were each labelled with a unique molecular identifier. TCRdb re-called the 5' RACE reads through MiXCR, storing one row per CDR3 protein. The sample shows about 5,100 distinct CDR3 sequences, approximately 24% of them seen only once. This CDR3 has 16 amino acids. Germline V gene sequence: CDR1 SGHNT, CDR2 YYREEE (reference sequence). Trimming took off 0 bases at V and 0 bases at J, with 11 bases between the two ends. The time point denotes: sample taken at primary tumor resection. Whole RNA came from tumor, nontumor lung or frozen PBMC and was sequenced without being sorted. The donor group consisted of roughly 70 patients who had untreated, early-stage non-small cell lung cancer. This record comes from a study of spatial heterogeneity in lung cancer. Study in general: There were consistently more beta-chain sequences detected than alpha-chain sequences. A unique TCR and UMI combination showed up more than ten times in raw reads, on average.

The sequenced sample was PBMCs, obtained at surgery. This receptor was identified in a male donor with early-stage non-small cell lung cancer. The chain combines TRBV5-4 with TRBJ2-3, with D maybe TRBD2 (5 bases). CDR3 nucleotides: TGTGCCAGCAGCTTGGCGCGCGGGTCCAGCACAGATACGCAGTATTTT. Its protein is CASSLARGSSTDTQYF.